This TCR beta chain was obtained from a study of T cells expressing NK-cell markers. Background on the study: TCR beta repertoires came from sorted CD3+CD56+NKG2C+, CD3+CD56+NKG2C- and CD3+CD56-NKG2C+ T cells. Most of the eight sequenced donors tested HCMV-seropositive; one tested seronegative. Points from the study as a whole: The CD3+CD56-NKG2C+ fraction of a few donors was also led by these clonotypes. The dominant NKG2C+ clonotypes represented about 1.0-7.5% of CD8+ T cells in five or six donors.

The CDR3 spans 16 residues. CDR1 and CDR2 from the germline V gene are SGHAT and FQNNGV. About this clonotype: Its antigen is still unknown.

TCRdb reprocessed the 5' RACE reads, with one entry per CDR3 protein and no DNA. Across 500,000 to 700,000 distinct CDR3 sequences, the top ten clones capture approximately 3.6% of the sample. The clonotype was recovered from a man aged 18 to 29 in good health. Sequencing used blood T cells: a sorted CD56 or NKG2C T cell subset, CD4+ or CD8+ T cells, or bulk PBMC T cells (not recorded which). The chain links TRBV11-2 to TRBJ2-2; TCRdb's D call, TRBD1, is unchecked because there is no DNA. CDR3 sequence: CASSARDRGLVGELFF.